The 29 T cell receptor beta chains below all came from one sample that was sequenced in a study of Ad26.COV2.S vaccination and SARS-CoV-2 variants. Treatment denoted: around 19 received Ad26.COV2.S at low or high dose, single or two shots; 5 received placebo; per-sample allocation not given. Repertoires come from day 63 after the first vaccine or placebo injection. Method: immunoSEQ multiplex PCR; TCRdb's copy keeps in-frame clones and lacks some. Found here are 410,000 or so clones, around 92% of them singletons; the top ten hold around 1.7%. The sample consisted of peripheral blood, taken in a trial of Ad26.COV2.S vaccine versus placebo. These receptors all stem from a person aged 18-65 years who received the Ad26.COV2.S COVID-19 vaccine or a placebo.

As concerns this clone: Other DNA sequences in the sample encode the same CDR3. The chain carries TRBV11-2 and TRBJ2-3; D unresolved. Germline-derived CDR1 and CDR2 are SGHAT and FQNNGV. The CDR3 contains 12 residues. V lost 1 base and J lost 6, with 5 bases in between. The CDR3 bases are TGTGCCAGCAGCTTAGGAGGCGATACGCAGTATTTT. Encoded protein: CASSLGGDTQYF.

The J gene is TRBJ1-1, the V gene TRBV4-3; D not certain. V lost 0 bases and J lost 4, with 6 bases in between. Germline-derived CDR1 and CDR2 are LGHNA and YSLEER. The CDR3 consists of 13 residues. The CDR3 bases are TGCGCCAGCAGCCAAGAATTAGGCACTGAAGCTTTCTTT. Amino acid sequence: CASSQELGTEAFF.

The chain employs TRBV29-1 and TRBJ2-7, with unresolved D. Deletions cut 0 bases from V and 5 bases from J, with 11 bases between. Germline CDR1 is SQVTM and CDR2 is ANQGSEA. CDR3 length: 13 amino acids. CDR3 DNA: TGCAGCGTTGAAGAGGGCAGGATCCACGAGCAGTACTTC. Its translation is CSVEEGRIHEQYF.

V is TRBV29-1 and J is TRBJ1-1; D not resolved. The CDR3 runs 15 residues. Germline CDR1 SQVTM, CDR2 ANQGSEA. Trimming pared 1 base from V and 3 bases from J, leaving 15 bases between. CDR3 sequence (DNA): TGCAGCGTTGAAGTAACAGTCCCCGGGGACACTGAAGCTTTCTTT. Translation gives CSVEVTVPGDTEAFF.

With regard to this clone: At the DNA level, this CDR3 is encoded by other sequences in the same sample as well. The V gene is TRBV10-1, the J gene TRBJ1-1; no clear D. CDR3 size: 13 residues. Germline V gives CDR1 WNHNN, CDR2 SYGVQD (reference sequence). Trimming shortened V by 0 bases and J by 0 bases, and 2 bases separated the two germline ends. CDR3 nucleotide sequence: TGCGCCAGCAGTGAGTCGTTGAACACTGAAGCTTTCTTT. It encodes CASSESLNTEAFF.

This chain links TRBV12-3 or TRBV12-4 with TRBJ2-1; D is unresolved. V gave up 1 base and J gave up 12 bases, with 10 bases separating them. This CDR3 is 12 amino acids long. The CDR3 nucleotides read TGTGCCAGCAGTTTAGTGGCAAGTGCGCAGTTCTTC. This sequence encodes CASSLVASAQFF.

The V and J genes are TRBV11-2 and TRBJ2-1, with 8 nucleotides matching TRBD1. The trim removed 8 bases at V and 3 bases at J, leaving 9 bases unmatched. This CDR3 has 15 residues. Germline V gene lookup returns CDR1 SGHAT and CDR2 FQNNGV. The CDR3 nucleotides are TGTGCCAGCGACTCCCGGACAGGGCACTACAATGAGCAGTTCTTC. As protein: CASDSRTGHYNEQFF.

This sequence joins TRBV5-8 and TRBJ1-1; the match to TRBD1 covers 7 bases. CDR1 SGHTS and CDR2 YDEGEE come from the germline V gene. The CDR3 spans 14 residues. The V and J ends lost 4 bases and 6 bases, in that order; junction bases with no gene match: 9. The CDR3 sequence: CASSTGQVLAEAFF. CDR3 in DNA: TGTGCCAGCAGCACCGGACAGGTACTTGCTGAAGCTTTCTTT.

As DNA, the CDR3 is TGTGCCAGCAGCCAAGCCAGTGAGCAGTTCTTC. The encoded protein is CASSQASEQFF. This chain connects TRBV14 to TRBJ2-1; D gene ambiguous. The germline V gene encodes CDR1 SGHDN and CDR2 FVKESK. The CDR3 length is 11 residues. Trimming took off 1 base at V and 9 bases at J, with 4 bases between the two ends.

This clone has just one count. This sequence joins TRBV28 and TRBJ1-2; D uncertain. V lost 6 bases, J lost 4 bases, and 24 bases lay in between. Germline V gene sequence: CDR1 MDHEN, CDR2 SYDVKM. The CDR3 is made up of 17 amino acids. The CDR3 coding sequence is TGTGCCAGCAGACCGAACTCCGGACGGCGCCTAATCTATGGCTACACCTTC. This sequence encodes CASRPNSGRRLIYGYTF.

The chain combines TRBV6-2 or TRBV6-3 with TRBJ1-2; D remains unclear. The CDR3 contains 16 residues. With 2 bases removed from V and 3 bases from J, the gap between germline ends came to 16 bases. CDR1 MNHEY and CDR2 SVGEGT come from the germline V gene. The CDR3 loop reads CASSYPGEAYDYGYTF. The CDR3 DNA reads TGTGCCAGCAGTTACCCCGGAGAGGCTTATGACTATGGCTACACCTTC.

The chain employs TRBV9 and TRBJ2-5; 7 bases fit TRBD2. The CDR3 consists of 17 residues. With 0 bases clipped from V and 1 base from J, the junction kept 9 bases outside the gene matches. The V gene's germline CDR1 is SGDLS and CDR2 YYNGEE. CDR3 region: CASSVGAWEGSQETQYF. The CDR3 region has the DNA TGTGCCAGCAGCGTAGGGGCATGGGAGGGTTCCCAAGAGACCCAGTACTTC.

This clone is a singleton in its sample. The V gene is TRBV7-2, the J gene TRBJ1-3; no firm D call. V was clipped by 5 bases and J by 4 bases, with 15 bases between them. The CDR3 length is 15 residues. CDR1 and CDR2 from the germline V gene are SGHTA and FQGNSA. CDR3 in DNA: TGTGCCAGCAGCACCGGCGGGGTGGGGGGAAACACCATATATTTT. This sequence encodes CASSTGGVGGNTIYF.

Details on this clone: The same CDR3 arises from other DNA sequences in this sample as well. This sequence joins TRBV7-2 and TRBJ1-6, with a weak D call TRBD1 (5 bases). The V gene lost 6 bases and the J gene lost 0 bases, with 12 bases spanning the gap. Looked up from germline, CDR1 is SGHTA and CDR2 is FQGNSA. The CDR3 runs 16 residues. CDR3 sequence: CASSSAGSSYNSPLHF. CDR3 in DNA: TGTGCCAGCAGTTCCGCAGGGAGCTCCTATAATTCACCCCTCCACTTT.

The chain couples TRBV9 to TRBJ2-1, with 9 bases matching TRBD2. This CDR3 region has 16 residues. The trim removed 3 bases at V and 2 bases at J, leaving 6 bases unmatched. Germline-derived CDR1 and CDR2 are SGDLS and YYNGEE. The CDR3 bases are TGTGCCAGCAGCGCTCCTAGCGGGGTCACCTACAATGAGCAGTTCTTC. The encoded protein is CASSAPSGVTYNEQFF.

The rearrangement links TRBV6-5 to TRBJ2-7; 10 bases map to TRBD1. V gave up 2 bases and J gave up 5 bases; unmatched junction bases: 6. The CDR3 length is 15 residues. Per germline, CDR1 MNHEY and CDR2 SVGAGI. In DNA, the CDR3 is TGTGCCAGCAGTTACGCCGGGACAGGGGTCGACGAGCAGTACTTC. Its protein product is CASSYAGTGVDEQYF.

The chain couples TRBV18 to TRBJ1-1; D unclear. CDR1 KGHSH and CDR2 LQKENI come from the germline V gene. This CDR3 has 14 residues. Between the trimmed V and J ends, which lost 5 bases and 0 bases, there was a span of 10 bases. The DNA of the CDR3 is TGTGCCAGCTCAGGTTATACAGTGAACACTGAAGCTTTCTTT. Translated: CASSGYTVNTEAFF.

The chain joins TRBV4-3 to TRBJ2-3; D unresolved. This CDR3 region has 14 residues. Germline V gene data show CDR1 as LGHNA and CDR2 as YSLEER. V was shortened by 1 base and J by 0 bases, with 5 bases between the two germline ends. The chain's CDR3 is CASSQVPSTDTQYF. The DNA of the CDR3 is TGCGCCAGCAGCCAAGTACCCAGCACAGATACGCAGTATTTT.

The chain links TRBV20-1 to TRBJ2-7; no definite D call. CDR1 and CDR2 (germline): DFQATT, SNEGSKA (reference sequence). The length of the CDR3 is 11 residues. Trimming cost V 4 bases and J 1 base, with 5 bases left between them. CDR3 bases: TGCAGTGCTATAGTTTCCTACGAGCAGTACTTC. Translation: CSAIVSYEQYF.

The CDR3 reads CASSLTGSSQPQHF. In DNA, the CDR3 is TGTGCCAGCAGTTTAACAGGCTCGAGTCAGCCCCAGCATTTT. The chain links TRBV27 to TRBJ1-5; TRBD1 is a possible D gene (5 bases). Looked up from germline, CDR1 is MNHEY and CDR2 is SMNVEV (reference sequence). The CDR3 contains 14 residues. V shed 2 bases and J shed 6 bases, with 11 bases lying between them.

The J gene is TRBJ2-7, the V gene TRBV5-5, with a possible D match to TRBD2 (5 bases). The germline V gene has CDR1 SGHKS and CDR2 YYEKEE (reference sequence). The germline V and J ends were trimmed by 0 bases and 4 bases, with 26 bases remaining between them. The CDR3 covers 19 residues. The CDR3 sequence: CASSLALGSGSSFFYEQYF. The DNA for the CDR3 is TGTGCCAGCAGCTTGGCCTTGGGTTCGGGATCCTCCTTTTTTTACGAGCAGTACTTC.

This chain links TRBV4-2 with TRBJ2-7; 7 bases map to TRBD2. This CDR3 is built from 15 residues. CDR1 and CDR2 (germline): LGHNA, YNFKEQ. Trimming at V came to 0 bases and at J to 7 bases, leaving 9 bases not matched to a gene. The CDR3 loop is CASSQDFTSAREQYF. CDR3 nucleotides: TGTGCCAGCAGCCAAGATTTCACTAGCGCGAGAGAGCAGTACTTC.

The CDR3 DNA follows: TGTGCCAGCAGCCCCGGGCGGGGGGGCACCTACGAGCAGTACTTC. This codes for CASSPGRGGTYEQYF. The chain recombines TRBV5-6 with TRBJ2-7, with 9 bases identical to TRBD2. V dropped 4 bases and J dropped 2; count of bases not matched to a gene: 7. Germline V gene data show CDR1 as SGHDT and CDR2 as YYEEEE. The CDR3 runs 15 residues.

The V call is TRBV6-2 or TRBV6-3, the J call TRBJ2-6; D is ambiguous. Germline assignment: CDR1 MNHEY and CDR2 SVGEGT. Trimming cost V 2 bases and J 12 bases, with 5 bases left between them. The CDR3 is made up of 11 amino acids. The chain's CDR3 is CASSYPGVLTF. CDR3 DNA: TGTGCCAGCAGTTACCCGGGCGTCCTGACTTTC.

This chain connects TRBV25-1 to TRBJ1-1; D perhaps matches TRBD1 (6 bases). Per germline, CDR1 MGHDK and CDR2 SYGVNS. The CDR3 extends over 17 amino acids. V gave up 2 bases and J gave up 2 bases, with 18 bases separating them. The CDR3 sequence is CASSETRGGPLNTEAFF. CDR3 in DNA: TGTGCCAGCAGTGAAACAAGGGGGGGTCCCTTAAACACTGAAGCTTTCTTT.

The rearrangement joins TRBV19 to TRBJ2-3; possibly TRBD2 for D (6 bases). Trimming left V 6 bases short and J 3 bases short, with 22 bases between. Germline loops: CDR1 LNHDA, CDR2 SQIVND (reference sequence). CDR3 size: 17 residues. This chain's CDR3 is CASSPLHHFSGTDTQYF. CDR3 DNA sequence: TGTGCCAGTAGCCCCCTGCACCATTTTAGCGGTACAGATACGCAGTATTTT.

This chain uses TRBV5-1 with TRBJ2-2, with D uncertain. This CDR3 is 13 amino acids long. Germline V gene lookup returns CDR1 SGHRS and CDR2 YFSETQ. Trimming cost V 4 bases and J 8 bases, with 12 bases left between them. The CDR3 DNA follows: TGCGCCAGCAGCCTCCTATTAGAAGGGGAGCTGTTTTTT. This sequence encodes CASSLLLEGELFF.

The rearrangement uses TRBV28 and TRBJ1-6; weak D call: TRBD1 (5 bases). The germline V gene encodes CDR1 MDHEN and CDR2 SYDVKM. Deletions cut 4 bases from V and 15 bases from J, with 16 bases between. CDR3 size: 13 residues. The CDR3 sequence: CASSSAQGRDLHF. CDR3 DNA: TGTGCCAGCAGTTCCGCCCAGGGCAGGGACCTCCACTTT.

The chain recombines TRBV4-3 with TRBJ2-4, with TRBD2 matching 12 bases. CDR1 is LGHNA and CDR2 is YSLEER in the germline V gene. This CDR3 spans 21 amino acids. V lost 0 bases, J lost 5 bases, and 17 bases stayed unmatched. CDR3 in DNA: TGCGCCAGCAGCCAAGACCTAGCCCTACTAGCGGGGGGACGCGGTCAAAACATTCAGTACTTC. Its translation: CASSQDLALLAGGRGQNIQYF.